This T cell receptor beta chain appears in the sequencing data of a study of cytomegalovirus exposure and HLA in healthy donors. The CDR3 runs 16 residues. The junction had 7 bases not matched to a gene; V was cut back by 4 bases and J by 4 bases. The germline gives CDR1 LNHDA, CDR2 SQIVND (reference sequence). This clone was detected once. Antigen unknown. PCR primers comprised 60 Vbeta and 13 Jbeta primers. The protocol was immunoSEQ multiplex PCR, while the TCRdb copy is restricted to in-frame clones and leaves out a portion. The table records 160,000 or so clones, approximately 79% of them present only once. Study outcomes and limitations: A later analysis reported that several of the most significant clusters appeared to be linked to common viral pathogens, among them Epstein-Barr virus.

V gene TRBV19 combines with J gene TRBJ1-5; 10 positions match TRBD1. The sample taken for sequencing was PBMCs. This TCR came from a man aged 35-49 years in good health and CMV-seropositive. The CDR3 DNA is TGTGCCAGTAGTACCCGACAGGGGGCGGCTAATCAGCCCCAGCATTTT. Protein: CASSTRQGAANQPQHF.